Listed below are T cell receptor beta chains from one sample, sequenced in a study of Ad26.COV2.S vaccination and SARS-CoV-2 variants. Clones were sequenced by immunoSEQ multiplex PCR, and TCRdb holds only the in-frame ones, with some missing. The table includes more than 85,000 clones, roughly 80% detected once. Sequenced here: peripheral blood, sampled after recovery from COVID-19. These receptor sequences come from a human donor who had recovered from COVID-19. CDR3s include the opening cysteine and the closing phenylalanine or tryptophan. D genes are given only for firm matches. Rows give clone size only sometimes, using once, few, many, or a class for an expanded clone.

TRBD1,16,TRBJ2-1,NA,TRBV5-5,TGTGCCAGCAGCTTGGGGAGCAGGGGGCTAGGGTATGAGCAGTTCTTC,CASSLGSRGLGYEQFF
NA,14,TRBJ2-2,NA,TRBV5-6,TGTGCCAGCAAACCGGGACCACGGGAGGGGGAGCTGTTTTTT,CASKPGPREGELFF
NA,13,TRBJ2-6,once,TRBV12-3/TRBV12-4,TGTGCCAGCGGGACTTCTGGGGCCAACGTCCTGACTTTC,CASGTSGANVLTF
TRBD1,15,TRBJ1-4,NA,TRBV2,TGTGCCAGCAGAGCGGACAGGGGGACTAATGAAAAACTGTTTTTT,CASRADRGTNEKLFF
NA,13,TRBJ2-5,once,TRBV14,TGTGCCAGCAGCCAGTGGGGCAGAGAGACCCAGTACTTC,CASSQWGRETQYF
TRBD2,16,TRBJ2-2,NA,TRBV6-6,TGTGCCAGCGGCAATAGCGGGGGGGCTGGCACCGGGGAGCTGTTTTTT,CASGNSGGAGTGELFF
NA,13,TRBJ1-1,NA,TRBV7-9,TGTGCCAGCAGTCCCCAAGTTAACACTGAAGCTTTCTTT,CASSPQVNTEAFF
TRBD2,18,TRBJ2-5,NA,TRBV28,TGTGCCAGCAGTTTTATCGGGGGGGCCGAGGGGTACCAAGAGACCCAGTACTTC,CASSFIGGAEGYQETQYF
NA,14,TRBJ2-2,NA,TRBV30,TGTGCCTGGAGGACGACGGGCAGCACCGGGGAGCTGTTTTTT,CAWRTTGSTGELFF
NA,15,TRBJ2-6,NA,TRBV5-1,TGCGCCAGCAGCTTAGGGGGGCCTGGGGCCAACGTCCTGACTTTC,CASSLGGPGANVLTF
TRBD1,15,TRBJ2-5,NA,TRBV24-1,TGTGCCACCAGTGCTATAACAGGGGGTGGTGAGACCCAGTACTTC,CATSAITGGGETQYF
NA,13,TRBJ1-5,NA,TRBV11-2,TGTGCCAGCAGTCTTTCGGACAATCAGCCCCAGCATTTT,CASSLSDNQPQHF
NA,14,TRBJ2-6,NA,TRBV30,TGTGCCTGGAGTAGGGGGGCCGGGGCCAACGTCCTGACTTTC,CAWSRGAGANVLTF
NA,13,TRBJ1-2,NA,TRBV10-3,TGTGCCATCAGTGATAAAACTAACTATGGCTACACCTTC,CAISDKTNYGYTF